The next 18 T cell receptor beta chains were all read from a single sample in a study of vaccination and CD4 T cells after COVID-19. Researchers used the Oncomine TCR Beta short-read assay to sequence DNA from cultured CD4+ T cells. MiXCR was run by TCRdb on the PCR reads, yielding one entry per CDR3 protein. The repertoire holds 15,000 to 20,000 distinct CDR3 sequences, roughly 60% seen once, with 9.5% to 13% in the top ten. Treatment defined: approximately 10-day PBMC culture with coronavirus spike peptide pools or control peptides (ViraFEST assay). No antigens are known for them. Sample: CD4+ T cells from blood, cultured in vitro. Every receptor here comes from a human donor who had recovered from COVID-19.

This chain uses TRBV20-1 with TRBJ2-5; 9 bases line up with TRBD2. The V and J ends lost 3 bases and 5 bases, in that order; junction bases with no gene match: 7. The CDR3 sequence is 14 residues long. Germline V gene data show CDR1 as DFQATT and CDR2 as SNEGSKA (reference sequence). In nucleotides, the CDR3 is TGCAGTGCTAGGATAGCGGGAGACCTGGAGACCCAGTACTTC. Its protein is CSARIAGDLETQYF.

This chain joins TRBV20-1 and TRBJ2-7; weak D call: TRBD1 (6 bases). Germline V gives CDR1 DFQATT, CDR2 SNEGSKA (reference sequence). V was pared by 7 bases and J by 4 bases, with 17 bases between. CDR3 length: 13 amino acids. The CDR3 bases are TGCAGTGTATCATACAGGGAGACTTACGAGCAGTACTTC. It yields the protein CSVSYRETYEQYF.

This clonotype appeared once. The CDR3 DNA reads as TGTGCCAGCAGTGAAAATATCGGCAGGGCACGGCAGTTCTTC. It yields the protein CASSENIGRARQFF. V usage is TRBV2 and J usage is TRBJ2-1, with D possibly TRBD1 on 5 matching bases. Trimming took 2 bases from V and 12 from J, leaving 17 bases between them. This CDR3 has 14 amino acids. Germline V lookup: CDR1 SNHLY, CDR2 FYNNEI.

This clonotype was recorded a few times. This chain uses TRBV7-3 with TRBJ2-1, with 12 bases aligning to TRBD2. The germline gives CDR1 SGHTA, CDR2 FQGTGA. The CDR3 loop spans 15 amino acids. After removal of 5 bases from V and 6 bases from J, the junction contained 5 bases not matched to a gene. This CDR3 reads CASSVLAGGPNEQFF. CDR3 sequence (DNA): TGTGCCAGCAGCGTCCTAGCGGGGGGGCCCAATGAGCAGTTCTTC.

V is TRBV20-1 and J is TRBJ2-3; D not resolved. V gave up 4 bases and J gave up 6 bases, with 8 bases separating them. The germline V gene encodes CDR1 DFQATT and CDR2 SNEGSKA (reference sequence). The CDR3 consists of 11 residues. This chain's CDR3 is CSATTLDTQYF. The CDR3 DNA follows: TGCAGTGCTACCACACTGGATACGCAGTATTTT.

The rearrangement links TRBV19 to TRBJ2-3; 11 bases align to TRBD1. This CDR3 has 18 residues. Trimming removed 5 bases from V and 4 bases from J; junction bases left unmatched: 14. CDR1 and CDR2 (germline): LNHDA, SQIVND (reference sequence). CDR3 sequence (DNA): TGTGCCAGTAGTCCGTGGACAGGGGGCGACATCCTGGCAGATACGCAGTATTTT. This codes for CASSPWTGGDILADTQYF.

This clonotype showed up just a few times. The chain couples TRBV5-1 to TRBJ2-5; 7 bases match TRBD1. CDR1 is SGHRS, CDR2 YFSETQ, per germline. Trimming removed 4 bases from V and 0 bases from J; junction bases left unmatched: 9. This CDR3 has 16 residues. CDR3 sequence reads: CASSVTDRAYQETQYF. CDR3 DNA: TGCGCCAGCAGCGTGACTGACAGGGCTTACCAAGAGACCCAGTACTTC.

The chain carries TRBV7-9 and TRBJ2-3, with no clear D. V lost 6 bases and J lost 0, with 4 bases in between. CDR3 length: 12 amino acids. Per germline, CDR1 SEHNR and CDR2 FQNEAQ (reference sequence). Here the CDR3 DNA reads TGTGCCAGCAGTATTAGCACAGATACGCAGTATTTT. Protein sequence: CASSISTDTQYF.

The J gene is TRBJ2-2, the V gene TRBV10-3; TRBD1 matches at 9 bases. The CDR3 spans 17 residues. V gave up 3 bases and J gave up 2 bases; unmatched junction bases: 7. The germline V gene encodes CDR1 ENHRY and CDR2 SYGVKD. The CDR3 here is CAISEAPGQGNTGELFF. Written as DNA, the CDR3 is TGTGCCATCAGTGAAGCTCCGGGACAGGGTAACACCGGGGAGCTGTTTTTT.

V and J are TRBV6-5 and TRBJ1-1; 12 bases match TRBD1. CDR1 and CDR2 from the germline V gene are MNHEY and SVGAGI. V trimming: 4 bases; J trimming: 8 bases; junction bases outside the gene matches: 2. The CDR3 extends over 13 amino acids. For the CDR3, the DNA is TGTGCCAGCAGTTCCGGGACAGGGGGCGAAGCTTTCTTT. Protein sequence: CASSSGTGGEAFF.

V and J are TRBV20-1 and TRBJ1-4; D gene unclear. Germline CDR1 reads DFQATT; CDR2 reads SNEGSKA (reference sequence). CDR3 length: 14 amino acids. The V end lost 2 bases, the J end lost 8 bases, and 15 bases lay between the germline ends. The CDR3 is CSARLSHLGEKLFF. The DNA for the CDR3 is TGCAGTGCTAGACTATCTCACTTGGGGGAAAAACTGTTTTTT.

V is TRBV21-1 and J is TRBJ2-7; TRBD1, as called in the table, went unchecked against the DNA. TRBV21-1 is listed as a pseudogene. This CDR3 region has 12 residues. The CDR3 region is CAGGGTGYEQYF. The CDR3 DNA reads TGTGCCGGCGGCGGGACAGGTTACGAGCAGTACTTC.

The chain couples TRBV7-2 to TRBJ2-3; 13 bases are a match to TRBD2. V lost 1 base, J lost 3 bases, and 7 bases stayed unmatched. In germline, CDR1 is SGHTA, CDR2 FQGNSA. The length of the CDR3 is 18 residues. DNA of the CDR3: TGTGCCAGCAGCTTAGACCGGACTAGCGGGGGCCGTACAGATACGCAGTATTTT. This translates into CASSLDRTSGGRTDTQYF.

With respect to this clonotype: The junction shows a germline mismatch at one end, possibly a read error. The CDR3 DNA reads as TGTGCTAGCAGCTTAAAGTCAGCGGGCCAAAAGGGAGATACGCAGTATTTT. Amino acid sequence: CASSLKSAGQKGDTQYF. This chain uses TRBV7-7 with TRBJ2-3, with a possible D match to TRBD2 (6 bases). Germline V gene data show CDR1 as SSHAT and CDR2 as FNYEAQ (reference sequence). The CDR3 runs to 17 residues.

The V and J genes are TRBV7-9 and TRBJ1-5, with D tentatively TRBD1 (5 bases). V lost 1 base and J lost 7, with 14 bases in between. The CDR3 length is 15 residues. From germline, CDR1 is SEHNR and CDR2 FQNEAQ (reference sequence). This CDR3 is CASSLGSGWPQPQHF. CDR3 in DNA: TGTGCCAGCAGCTTAGGGTCAGGGTGGCCCCAGCCCCAGCATTTT.

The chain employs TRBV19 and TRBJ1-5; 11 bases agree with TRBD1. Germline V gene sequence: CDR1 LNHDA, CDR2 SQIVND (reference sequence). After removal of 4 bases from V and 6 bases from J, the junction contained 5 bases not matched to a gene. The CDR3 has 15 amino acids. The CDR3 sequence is CASSTDRGPIQPQHF. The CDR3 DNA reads TGTGCCAGTAGTACGGACAGGGGGCCGATTCAGCCCCAGCATTTT.

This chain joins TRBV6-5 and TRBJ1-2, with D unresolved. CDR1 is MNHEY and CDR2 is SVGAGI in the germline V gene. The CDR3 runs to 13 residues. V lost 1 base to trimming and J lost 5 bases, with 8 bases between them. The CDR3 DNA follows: TGTGCCAGCAGTTACTGGAGGGAGTATGGCTACACCTTC. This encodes CASSYWREYGYTF.

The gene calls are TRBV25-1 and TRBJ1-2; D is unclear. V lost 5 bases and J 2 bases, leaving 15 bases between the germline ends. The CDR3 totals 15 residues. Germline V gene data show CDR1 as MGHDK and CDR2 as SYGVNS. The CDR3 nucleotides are TGTGCCAGCAGTAAATCCACCGGGAGCAACTATGGCTACACCTTC. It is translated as CASSKSTGSNYGYTF.